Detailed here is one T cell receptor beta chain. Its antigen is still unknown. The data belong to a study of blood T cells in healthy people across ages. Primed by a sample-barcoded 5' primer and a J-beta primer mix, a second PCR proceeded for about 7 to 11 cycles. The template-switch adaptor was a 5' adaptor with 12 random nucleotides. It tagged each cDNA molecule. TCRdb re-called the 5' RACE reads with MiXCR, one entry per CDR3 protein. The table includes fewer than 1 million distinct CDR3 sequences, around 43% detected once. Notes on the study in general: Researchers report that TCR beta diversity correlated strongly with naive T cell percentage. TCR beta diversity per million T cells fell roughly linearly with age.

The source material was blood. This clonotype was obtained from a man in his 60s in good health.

The CDR3 region is CSARTDPFGELFF. CDR3 bases: TGCAGTGCCCGGACAGACCCTTTCGGGGAGCTGTTTTTT. The chain combines TRBV20-1 with TRBJ2-2; D is perhaps TRBD1 (6 bases). CDR3 length: 13 residues. V lost 6 bases, J lost 7 bases, and 15 bases lay in between. Germline values: CDR1 DFQATT, CDR2 SNEGSKA (reference sequence).